This T cell receptor beta chain appears in the sequencing data of a study of T-cell memory formation after mild COVID-19. Study-wide background: TCR clusters were mostly confined to one donor each. The study's findings and limits: CD4/CD8 balance characterized clones contracting day 15 to 85, and CD4+ skew characterized later expanders. There was no confirmation that second-wave clones peaking on day 37 were SARS-CoV-2 specific.

V dropped 5 bases and J dropped 10 bases, with 23 bases sitting between them. The length of the CDR3 is 15 residues. Germline CDR1 MNHEY, CDR2 SMNVEV (reference sequence). A few counts support this clonotype. Its specificity is unknown. In TCRdb, the 5' RACE reads were re-called with MiXCR into one record per CDR3 protein. The table has 580,000 or so distinct CDR3 sequences, roughly 17% seen once. This receptor was taken from an adult woman who had mild COVID-19 (a few samples of this study predate the infection). Cell type and time point are not known. The chain combines TRBV27 with TRBJ2-5; either TRBD1 or TRBD2 may supply D (5 bases each). The sequenced sample was PBMCs or a T cell subset sorted from them (not recorded which). The CDR3: CASSPFGTPGEVQYF. The CDR3 DNA reads TGTGCCAGCAGTCCTTTCGGGACCCCGGGTGAGGTCCAGTACTTC.